This T cell receptor beta chain was captured in a study of T cells after yellow fever vaccination. Study-level findings and limits: The secondary T-cell response peaked on day 5, not day 15, but was weaker.

Universal primer sites and UMIs were introduced during 5'RACE template-switching synthesis of TCR cDNA. Using its own MiXCR run on the 5' RACE reads, TCRdb lists one record per CDR3 protein. The sample lists 620,000 or so distinct CDR3 sequences, more than 9% seen once, with 15% in the top ten. About this clonotype itself: Its antigen is undetermined.

The germline CDR1 and CDR2 sequences are SGHVS and FNYEAQ. This CDR3 contains 18 residues. The V segment lost 5 bases and the J segment 3 bases; nucleotides outside the gene matches: 19. The chain joins TRBV7-6 to TRBJ2-7; 7 bases map to TRBD2. The source was PBMCs, collected on the day of the yellow fever booster vaccination. The receptor's source is a young man who received the YFV17D yellow fever vaccine. The CDR3 DNA sequence: TGTGCCAGCAGCCATCCCCCTAGCCCCCACCGGGACTACTACGAGCAGTACTTC. It codes for CASSHPPSPHRDYYEQYF. Full variable domain (remainder filled in from reference TRBV7-6 and TRBJ2-7): GAGVSQSPRYKVTKRGQDVALRCDPISGHVSLYWYRQALGQGPEFLTYFNYEAQQDKSGLPNDRFSAERPEGSISTLTIQRTEQRDSAMYRCASSHPPSPHRDYYEQYFGPGTRLTVT.